This entry is about one TCR beta chain. Its antigen remains unknown. This entry belongs to a study of cytomegalovirus exposure and HLA in healthy donors. For the study at large: A later analysis reported the 130 or so validation repertoires used the same platform as the roughly 700 first-cohort repertoires. Regarding the study as a whole: Altogether, 160 or so TCR beta chains were recorded as cytomegalovirus-associated. Under in vitro conditions, a few CMV-associated chains were confirmed as specific for CMV antigens. The dataset shows that most TCR sequences were rare, while some public TCRs occurred in many donors.

Data came from immunoSEQ multiplex PCR; TCRdb stores just in-frame clones and leaves some out. The sample has some 170,000 clones, roughly 90% seen once; the top ten hold about a tenth. V was clipped by 4 bases and J by 10 bases; unmatched bases: 11. CDR3 size: 17 residues. Germline CDR1 and CDR2: PRHDT and FYEKMQ (reference sequence). The material sequenced was PBMCs. This sequence was found in a woman aged 18-29 years in good health and CMV-seropositive. The gene calls are TRBV13 and TRBJ2-1; 15 nucleotides match TRBD2. The CDR3 DNA sequence: TGTGCCAGCAGCTCCAAGCCCGGGACTAGCGGGAGGTACGAGCAGTTCTTC. Protein: CASSSKPGTSGRYEQFF.